This T cell receptor (beta chain) emerged from a study of T cells in Graves' hyperthyroidism and ophthalmopathy. Study findings and constraints: Most expanded thyroid clonotypes above 0.001 recurred in blood. Ophthalmopathy was separated from stable hyperthyroidism by a 13 V-J model.

V was clipped by 3 bases and J by 7 bases, with 19 bases between them. Germline V gene sequence: CDR1 SGHRS, CDR2 YFSETQ. The CDR3 loop spans 15 amino acids. RNA transcripts provided the source from which TCR beta CDR3 regions were amplified. Initially, a first-round RT-PCR of the TCR CDR3 employed the HTBI primer set. One entry per CDR3 protein results from TCRdb running MiXCR on the multiplex PCR reads. The data contain around 600,000 distinct CDR3 sequences, over 12% of them singletons. Thyroid ultrasound, orbital computed tomography, clinical symptoms, and serum thyroxine and TRAb underpinned diagnoses. The PBMCs had their origin in more than 9.5 ml of fresh peripheral blood. In its sample, this clonotype was seen many times. Its antigen is currently unknown.

The sequenced sample was blood. V is TRBV5-1 and J is TRBJ1-2; tentatively, D is TRBD1 (5 bases). This TCR was sampled from a woman aged 18-29 years with Graves' ophthalmopathy. This CDR3 is CASSSMPPGGSGYTF. CDR3 nucleotide sequence: TGCGCCAGCAGCTCCATGCCCCCGGGGGGTAGTGGCTACACCTTC.